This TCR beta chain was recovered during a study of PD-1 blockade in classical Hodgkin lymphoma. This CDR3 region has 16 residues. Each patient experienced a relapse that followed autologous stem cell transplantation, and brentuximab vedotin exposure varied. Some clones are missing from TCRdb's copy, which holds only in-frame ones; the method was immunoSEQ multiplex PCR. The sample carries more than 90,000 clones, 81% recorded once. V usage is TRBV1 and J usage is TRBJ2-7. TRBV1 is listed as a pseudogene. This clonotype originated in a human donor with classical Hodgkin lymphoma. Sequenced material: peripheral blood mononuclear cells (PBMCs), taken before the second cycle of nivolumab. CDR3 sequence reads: CTSSQDPDGRSYEQYF. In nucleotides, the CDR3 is TGCACCAGCAGCCAAGATCCGGACGGCCGCTCCTACGAGCAGTACTTC.